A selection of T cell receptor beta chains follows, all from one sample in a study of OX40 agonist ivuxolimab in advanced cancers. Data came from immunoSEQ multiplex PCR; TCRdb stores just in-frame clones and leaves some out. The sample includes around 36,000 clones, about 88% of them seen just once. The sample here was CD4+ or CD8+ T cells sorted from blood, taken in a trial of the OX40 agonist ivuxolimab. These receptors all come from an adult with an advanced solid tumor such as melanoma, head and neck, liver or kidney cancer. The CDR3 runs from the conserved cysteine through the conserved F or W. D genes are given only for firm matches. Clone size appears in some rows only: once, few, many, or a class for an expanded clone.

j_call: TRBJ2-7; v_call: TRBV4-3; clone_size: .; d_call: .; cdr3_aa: CASSQDPGGDEQYF; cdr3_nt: TGCGCCAGCAGCCAAGATCCGGGGGGCGACGAGCAGTACTTC
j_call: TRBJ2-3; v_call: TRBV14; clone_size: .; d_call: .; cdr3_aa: CASSQEGFLGGTQYF; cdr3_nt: TGTGCCAGCAGCCAAGAAGGCTTCCTGGGAGGTACGCAGTATTTT
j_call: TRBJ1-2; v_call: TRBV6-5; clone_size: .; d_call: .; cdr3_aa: CASSLTSNYGYTF; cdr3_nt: TGTGCCAGCAGCCTTACATCGAACTATGGCTACACCTTC
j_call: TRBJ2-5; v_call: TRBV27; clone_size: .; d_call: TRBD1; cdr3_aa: CASSYTGQQETQYF; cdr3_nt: TGTGCCAGCAGTTACACGGGACAGCAAGAGACCCAGTACTTC
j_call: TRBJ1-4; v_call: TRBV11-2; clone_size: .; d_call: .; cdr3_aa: CASSLVPPGEKLFF; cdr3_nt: TGTGCCAGCAGCTTAGTCCCTCCCGGTGAAAAACTGTTTTTT
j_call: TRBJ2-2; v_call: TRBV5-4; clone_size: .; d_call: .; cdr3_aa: CASSFGTGELFF; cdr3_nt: TGTGCCAGCAGCTTCGGGACCGGGGAGCTGTTTTTT
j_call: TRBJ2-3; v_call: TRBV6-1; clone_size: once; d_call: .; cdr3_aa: CASSPGQLPDTQYF; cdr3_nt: TGTGCCAGCAGTCCCGGACAGCTCCCAGATACGCAGTATTTT
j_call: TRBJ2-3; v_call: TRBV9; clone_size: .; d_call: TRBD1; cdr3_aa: CASSVESGTGLTDTQYF; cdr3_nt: TGTGCCAGCAGCGTCGAGTCCGGGACAGGGCTCACAGATACGCAGTATTTT
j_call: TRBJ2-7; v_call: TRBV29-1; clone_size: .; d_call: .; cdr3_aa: CSVVGDNSYEQYF; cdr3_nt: TGCAGCGTTGTAGGTGACAACTCCTACGAGCAGTACTTC
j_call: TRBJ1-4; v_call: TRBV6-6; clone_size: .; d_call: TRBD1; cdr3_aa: CASSYSAGTGAEKLFF; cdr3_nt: TGTGCCAGCAGTTACTCAGCGGGGACAGGAGCTGAAAAACTGTTTTTT
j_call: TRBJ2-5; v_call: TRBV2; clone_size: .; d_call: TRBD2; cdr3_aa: CASSAFHSGGIQETQYF; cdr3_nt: TGTGCCAGCAGTGCGTTCCATAGCGGGGGGATACAAGAGACCCAGTACTTC
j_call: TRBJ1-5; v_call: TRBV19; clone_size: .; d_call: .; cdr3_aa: CASAFSNQPQHF; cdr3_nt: TGTGCCAGCGCCTTTAGCAATCAGCCCCAGCATTTT
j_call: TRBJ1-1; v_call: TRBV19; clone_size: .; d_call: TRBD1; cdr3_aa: CASSEPGQDTEAFF; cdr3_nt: TGTGCCAGTAGTGAACCGGGACAGGACACTGAAGCTTTCTTT
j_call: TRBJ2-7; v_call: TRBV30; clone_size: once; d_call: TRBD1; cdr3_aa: CAWSVDRSYEQYF; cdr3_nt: TGTGCCTGGAGTGTGGACAGGTCCTACGAGCAGTACTTC
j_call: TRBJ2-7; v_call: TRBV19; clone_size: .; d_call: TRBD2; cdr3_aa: CASSSGSGAYEQYF; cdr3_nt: TGTGCCAGTAGTAGCGGTAGCGGGGCGTACGAGCAGTACTTC
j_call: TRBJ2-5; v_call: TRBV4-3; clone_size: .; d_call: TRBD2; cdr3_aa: CASSPILTGAGGIQETQYF; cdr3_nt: TGCGCCAGCAGCCCAATTCTAACCGGGGCGGGGGGAATCCAAGAGACCCAGTACTTC
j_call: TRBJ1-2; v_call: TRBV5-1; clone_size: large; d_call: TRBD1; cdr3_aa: CASSLTGEEGYTF; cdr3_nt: TGCGCCAGCAGCTTGACAGGGGAAGAGGGCTACACCTTC
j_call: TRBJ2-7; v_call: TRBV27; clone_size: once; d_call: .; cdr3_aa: CASSSGTKTYEQYF; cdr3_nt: TGTGCCAGCAGTTCCGGGACAAAGACCTACGAGCAGTACTTC
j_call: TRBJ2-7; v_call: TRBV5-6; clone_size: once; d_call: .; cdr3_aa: CASSFSGGGQYF; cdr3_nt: TGTGCCAGCAGCTTTTCTGGGGGCGGGCAGTACTTC
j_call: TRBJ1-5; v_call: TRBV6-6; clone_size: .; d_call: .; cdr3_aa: CASSQGRTVNQPQHF; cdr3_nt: TGTGCCAGCAGTCAGGGGAGGACAGTGAATCAGCCCCAGCATTTT
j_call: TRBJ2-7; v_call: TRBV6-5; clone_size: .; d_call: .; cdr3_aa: CASSWGDTYEQYF; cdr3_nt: TGTGCCAGCAGTTGGGGGGATACCTACGAGCAGTACTTC
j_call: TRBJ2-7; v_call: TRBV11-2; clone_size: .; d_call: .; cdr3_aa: CASSLAAPTYEQYF; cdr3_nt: TGTGCCAGCAGCTTAGCGGCGCCCACCTACGAGCAGTACTTC
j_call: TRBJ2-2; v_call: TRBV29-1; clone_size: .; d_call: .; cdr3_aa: CSAEISDTGELFF; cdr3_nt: TGCAGCGCTGAAATCTCCGATACCGGGGAGCTGTTTTTT
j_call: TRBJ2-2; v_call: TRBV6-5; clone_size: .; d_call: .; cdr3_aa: CASRSSTGELFF; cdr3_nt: TGTGCCAGCAGATCCAGCACCGGGGAGCTGTTTTTT
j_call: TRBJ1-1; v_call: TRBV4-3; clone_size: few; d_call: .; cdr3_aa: CASSQDLTRRTEAFF; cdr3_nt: TGCGCCAGCAGCCAAGATCTCACAAGACGGACTGAAGCTTTCTTT
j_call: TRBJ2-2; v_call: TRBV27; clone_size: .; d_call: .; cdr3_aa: CASSLYSGNTGELFF; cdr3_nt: TGTGCCAGCAGTTTATATTCGGGGAACACCGGGGAGCTGTTTTTT
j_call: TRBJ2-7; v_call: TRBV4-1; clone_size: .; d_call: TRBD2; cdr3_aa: CASSQGTSGGYEQYF; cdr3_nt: TGCGCCAGCAGCCAAGGGACTAGCGGGGGCTACGAGCAGTACTTC
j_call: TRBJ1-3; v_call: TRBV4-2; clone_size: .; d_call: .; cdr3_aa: CASSLYHGTAGAGNTIYF; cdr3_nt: TGTGCCAGCAGCCTATATCATGGGACGGCGGGCGCTGGAAACACCATATATTTT
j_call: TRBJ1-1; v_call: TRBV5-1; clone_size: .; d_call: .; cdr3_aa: CASSLSSGLTEAFF; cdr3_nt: TGCGCCAGCAGCTTGAGTTCAGGGCTGACTGAAGCTTTCTTT
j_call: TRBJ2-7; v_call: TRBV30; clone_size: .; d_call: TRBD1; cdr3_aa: CAWRPGQGDLEQYF; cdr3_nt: TGTGCCTGGAGGCCGGGACAGGGGGATCTCGAGCAGTACTTC
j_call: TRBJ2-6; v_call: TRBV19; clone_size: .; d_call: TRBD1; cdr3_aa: CASNDPGQAFSGANVLTF; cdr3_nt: TGTGCCAGCAATGATCCGGGACAGGCCTTCTCTGGGGCCAACGTCCTGACTTTC
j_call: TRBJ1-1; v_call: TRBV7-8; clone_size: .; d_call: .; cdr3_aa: CASSLTRVENTEAFF; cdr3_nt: TGTGCCAGCAGCTTAACCCGTGTAGAGAACACTGAAGCTTTCTTT